These 3 T cell receptor beta chains were sequenced from one sample in a study of OX40 agonist ivuxolimab in advanced cancers. Data came from immunoSEQ multiplex PCR; TCRdb stores just in-frame clones and leaves some out. The sample consists of 60,000 to 85,000 clones, 85% to 90% of them appearing once. Here the sequenced sample was CD4+ or CD8+ T cells sorted from blood, taken in a trial of the OX40 agonist ivuxolimab. The receptor source for this set is an adult with an advanced solid tumor such as melanoma, head and neck, liver or kidney cancer.

The chain employs TRBV6-4 and TRBJ1-1, with D possibly matching TRBD1 (5 bases). CDR3 length: 13 residues. Germline loops: CDR1 MRHNA, CDR2 SNTAGT. V shed 6 bases and J shed 0 bases, with 8 bases lying between them. The CDR3 region is CASRGGMNTEAFF. In DNA, the CDR3 is TGTGCCAGCAGGGGGGGAATGAACACTGAAGCTTTCTTT.

The V gene is TRBV5-1, the J gene TRBJ2-3; D may match TRBD1 or TRBD2 (7 bases each). Looked up from germline, CDR1 is SGHRS and CDR2 is YFSETQ. V lost 4 bases to trimming and J lost 2 bases, with 14 bases between them. The CDR3 is made up of 15 amino acids. The CDR3 DNA follows: TGCGCCAGCAGCCCGTGGGAGGGGGCCACAGATACGCAGTATTTT. This sequence encodes CASSPWEGATDTQYF.

The chain employs TRBV10-2 and TRBJ2-3; 9 nucleotides line up with TRBD2. Per germline, CDR1 WSHSY and CDR2 SAAADI. CDR3 length equals 17 residues. J gave up 2 bases and V 2 bases, and 8 bases lay outside the gene matches. CDR3 protein: CASSEKVAGEFTDTQYF. CDR3 sequence (DNA): TGCGCCAGCAGTGAGAAGGTAGCGGGGGAGTTCACAGATACGCAGTATTTT.